The 26 T cell receptor beta chains below all came from one sample that was sequenced in a study of cytomegalovirus exposure and HLA in healthy donors (dated by TCRdb to about 2017). Receptors were amplified or captured by the immunoSEQ multiplex PCR assay. A mixture of 60 forward primers for TCR Vbeta segments and 13 reverse primers for TCR Jbeta segments was used in the multiplex PCR. The source is immuneACCESS, and TCRdb retained only in-frame sequences with V and J called. Part of the clones is not carried over; for the studies checked, unresolved V genes explain less than half of this, and the remainder is unexplained. This sample comprises roughly 190,000 clones, approximately 80% of them detected only once. 1.5% to 2% of the sample belongs to the ten largest clones. Sequences were obtained from PBMCs. The source of these receptors is a young woman in good health and CMV-seronegative.

V usage is TRBV7-2 and J usage is TRBJ1-1; D perhaps matches TRBD1 (5 bases). The CDR3 extends over 15 amino acids. Germline V gene sequence: CDR1 SGHTA, CDR2 FQGNSA. V was trimmed by 2 bases and J by 4 bases, leaving 14 bases between them. The CDR3, as DNA: TGTGCCAGCAGCTTAATTGGGGGGTCGGGCACTGAAGCTTTCTTT. Its protein product is CASSLIGGSGTEAFF.

The genes are TRBV30 and TRBJ2-2, with 9 bases that match TRBD2. Unmatched junction bases numbered 7, after V lost 6 bases and J lost 5 bases. The germline V gene encodes CDR1 GTSNPN and CDR2 SVGIG (reference sequence). CDR3 length: 14 residues. CDR3 sequence reads: CACRRREGTGELFF. CDR3 nucleotides: TGTGCCTGCCGGAGGCGGGAGGGAACCGGGGAGCTGTTTTTT.

The chain combines TRBV18 with TRBJ2-5; 10 nucleotides align to TRBD1. Germline CDR1 KGHSH, CDR2 LQKENI. This CDR3 comprises 16 residues. The junction had 14 bases not matched to a gene; V was cut back by 4 bases and J by 9 bases. CDR3 bases: TGTGCCAGCTCACGCCTTGAACCCGGGACAGGGGCCGCCCAGTACTTC. Amino acid sequence: CASSRLEPGTGAAQYF.

The chain has TRBV19 and TRBJ2-1; the D gene is possibly TRBD1 (6 bases). Deletions cut 6 bases from V and 6 bases from J, with 15 bases between. From germline, CDR1 is LNHDA and CDR2 SQIVND (reference sequence). The CDR3 sequence is 14 residues long. The CDR3 region has the DNA TGTGCCAGTAGCCGCCGGGACACCGTCAATGAGCAGTTCTTC. Translated: CASSRRDTVNEQFF.

V is TRBV27 and J is TRBJ1-1; TRBD1 matches 8 bases. The CDR3 totals 14 residues. CDR1 MNHEY and CDR2 SMNVEV come from the germline V gene (reference sequence). Unmatched junction bases numbered 4, after V lost 4 bases and J lost 3 bases. For the CDR3, the DNA is TGTGCCAGCAGTTCTACAGGGGGGTACACTGAAGCTTTCTTT. Protein: CASSSTGGYTEAFF.

V and J are TRBV9 and TRBJ2-3, with TRBD1 as a possible D gene (5 bases). This CDR3 has 15 residues. The V gene's germline CDR1 is SGDLS and CDR2 YYNGEE. V shed 4 bases and J shed 2 bases, with 14 bases lying between them. The CDR3 coding sequence is TGTGCCAGCAGCCCCCCTTGGGGCATCACAGATACGCAGTATTTT. Translated, it gives CASSPPWGITDTQYF.

This clone has a handful of counts. The DNA for the CDR3 is TGTGCCAGCAGAGCCGGGACTAGCGGTGTCTACGAGCAGTACTTC. Protein product: CASRAGTSGVYEQYF. The chain carries TRBV2 and TRBJ2-7; 11 nucleotides align to TRBD2. Germline values: CDR1 SNHLY, CDR2 FYNNEI. Trimming took 6 bases from V and 3 from J; bases not matched to a gene: 7. CDR3 length: 15 residues.

The V and J genes are TRBV30 and TRBJ1-1; D is possibly TRBD1 (6 bases). CDR3 length equals 14 residues. Trimming cost V 0 bases and J 2 bases, with 10 bases left between them. CDR1 and CDR2 (germline): GTSNPN, SVGIG (reference sequence). The CDR3 protein is CAWSVGGANTEAFF. The CDR3 DNA reads TGTGCCTGGAGTGTAGGGGGAGCTAACACTGAAGCTTTCTTT.

This clone was seen a few times. The rearrangement links TRBV28 to TRBJ2-2; TRBD1 aligns across 8 bases. V lost 5 bases, J lost 1 base, and 3 bases stayed unmatched. Germline V gives CDR1 MDHEN, CDR2 SYDVKM. The CDR3 has 15 amino acids. The CDR3 DNA follows: TGTGCCAGCAGTCCAGGGGGCAAGAACACCGGGGAGCTGTTTTTT. Protein product: CASSPGGKNTGELFF.

This sequence joins TRBV27 and TRBJ1-1; 7 positions match TRBD1. Germline V gene sequence: CDR1 MNHEY, CDR2 SMNVEV (reference sequence). This CDR3 is built from 14 residues. With 5 bases clipped from V and 5 bases from J, the junction kept 8 bases outside the gene matches. CDR3 DNA sequence: TGTGCCAGCAGTCCCGGCACAGGGGTGACTGAAGCTTTCTTT. It yields the protein CASSPGTGVTEAFF.

This clone was observed a handful of times. V is TRBV6-1 and J is TRBJ2-1; D is possibly TRBD2 (6 bases). The CDR3 runs 13 residues. Germline CDR1 and CDR2: MNHNS and SASEGT. The V and J ends lost 6 bases and 5 bases respectively, with 11 bases between them. The CDR3 reads CASSRDFDNEQFF. In nucleotides, the CDR3 is TGTGCCAGCAGCCGGGACTTTGACAATGAGCAGTTCTTC.

CDR3 nucleotides: TGTGCCTGGAGTGTATGGGCTCAGGGCGGCTACACCTTC. Translation: CAWSVWAQGGYTF. V gene TRBV30 combines with J gene TRBJ1-2; a possible D gene is TRBD1 (5 bases). V lost 0 bases and J 8 bases, leaving 13 bases between the germline ends. The CDR3 covers 13 residues. Germline-derived CDR1 and CDR2 are GTSNPN and SVGIG (reference sequence). Supplemented by reference TRBV30 and TRBJ1-2, the full variable domain reads SQTIHQWPATLVQPVGSPLSLECTVEGTSNPNLYWYRQAAGRGLQLLFYSVGIGQISSEVPQNLSASRPQDRQFILSSKKLLLSDSGFYLCAWSVWAQGGYTFGSGTRLTVV.

V usage is TRBV27 and J usage is TRBJ2-7; the D gene is possibly TRBD1 (5 bases). Germline CDR1 and CDR2: MNHEY and SMNVEV (reference sequence). This CDR3 comprises 12 residues. V was trimmed by 2 bases and J by 4 bases, leaving 6 bases between them. The CDR3 sequence is CASSLQGYEQYV. As DNA, the CDR3 is TGTGCCAGCAGTTTACAGGGTTACGAGCAGTACGTC.

The chain has TRBV25-1 and TRBJ2-1, with 10 positions matching TRBD1. V trimming: 4 bases; J trimming: 9 bases; junction bases outside the gene matches: 6. This CDR3 contains 14 residues. The V gene's germline CDR1 is MGHDK and CDR2 SYGVNS. CDR3 nucleotide sequence: TGTGCCAGCAGTGGGGGGACAGGGGAGGCTGAGCAGTTCTTC. It yields the protein CASSGGTGEAEQFF. The variable domain in full, completed from reference TRBV25-1 and TRBJ2-1, reads EADIYQTPRYLVIGTGKKITLECSQTMGHDKMYWYQQDPGMELHLIHYSYGVNSTEKGDLSSESTVSRIRTEHFPLTLESARPSHTSQYLCASSGGTGEAEQFFGPGTRLTVL.

V usage is TRBV4-3 and J usage is TRBJ2-7; no clear D. The germline V gene has CDR1 LGHNA and CDR2 YSLEER. CDR3 length equals 15 residues. Trimming cost V 0 bases and J 1 base, with 10 bases left between them. For the CDR3, the DNA is TGCGCCAGCAGCCAAGAAAACAGCCCTTCCTACGAGCAGTACTTC. Translating gives CASSQENSPSYEQYF.

The chain couples TRBV4-1 to TRBJ1-2, with 9 bases lining up with TRBD1. This CDR3 has 14 residues. CDR1 is MGHRA, CDR2 YSYEKL, per germline. After removal of 5 bases from V and 7 bases from J, the junction contained 8 bases not matched to a gene. This CDR3 reads CASSSTTGGGGYTF. In nucleotides, the CDR3 is TGCGCCAGCAGCTCCACGACAGGGGGAGGTGGCTACACCTTC.

The genes are TRBV29-1 and TRBJ2-7, with D tentatively TRBD1 (6 bases). With 1 base removed from V and 5 bases from J, the gap between germline ends came to 18 bases. The CDR3 has 15 residues. Germline CDR1 is SQVTM and CDR2 is ANQGSEA. The CDR3 sequence: CSVEGIPQGPDEQYF. The CDR3 DNA sequence: TGCAGCGTTGAAGGAATACCACAGGGTCCGGACGAGCAGTACTTC.

The chain has TRBV5-6 and TRBJ2-3, with 10 bases that match TRBD2. V dropped 4 bases and J dropped 5; count of bases not matched to a gene: 10. In germline, CDR1 is SGHDT, CDR2 YYEEEE. The CDR3 is 16 residues long. The CDR3 DNA is TGTGCCAGCAGCGACCTGGGACTAGCGAGAGGAGATACGCAGTATTTT. This sequence encodes CASSDLGLARGDTQYF.

This sequence joins TRBV7-8 and TRBJ2-1; TRBD2 might be the D (5 bases). CDR1 is SGHVS and CDR2 is FQNEAQ in the germline V gene. The CDR3 has 16 amino acids. V lost 7 bases to trimming and J lost 0 bases, with 16 bases between them. The CDR3 DNA is TGTGCCAGCACGTCCACGAGGGTAACCTCCTACAATGAGCAGTTCTTC. It is translated as CASTSTRVTSYNEQFF.

This chain connects TRBV19 to TRBJ2-7; possible D gene TRBD2, 6 bases. The CDR3 sequence is 16 residues long. With 11 bases removed from V and 6 bases from J, the gap between germline ends came to 29 bases. The germline V gene has CDR1 LNHDA and CDR2 SQIVND (reference sequence). In DNA, the CDR3 is TGTGCCCGAAAGGCACGGGGTCCAAAGGGACTCGGCGAGCAGTACGTC. This codes for CARKARGPKGLGEQYV.

The chain has TRBV19 and TRBJ2-5; weak D call: TRBD1 (6 bases). V was clipped by 5 bases and J by 3 bases, with 10 bases between them. CDR3 length: 13 amino acids. Germline CDR1 LNHDA, CDR2 SQIVND (reference sequence). The CDR3 nucleotides are TGTGCCAGTAGTCCGTGGACAGAAGAGACCCAGTACTTC. Its protein is CASSPWTEETQYF.

This clone was observed a few times. The chain couples TRBV6-5 to TRBJ1-6; the D gene is possibly TRBD1 (6 bases). Germline V gives CDR1 MNHEY, CDR2 SVGAGI. The germline V and J ends were trimmed by 6 bases and 8 bases, with 8 bases remaining between them. The CDR3 runs 12 residues. The CDR3 sequence is CASRGGDSPLHF. The CDR3 bases are TGTGCCAGCAGAGGGGGGGATTCACCCCTCCACTTT.

The gene calls are TRBV27 and TRBJ2-1; 11 nucleotides align to TRBD2. The CDR3 consists of 15 residues. Losses at the gene ends were 7 bases for V and 6 bases for J; bases not matched to a gene: 8. Germline assignment: CDR1 MNHEY and CDR2 SMNVEV (reference sequence). The CDR3 coding sequence is TGTGCCAGCACTTCCGGGACTAGCGGCTTCAATGAGCAGTTCTTC. Residues: CASTSGTSGFNEQFF.

The V gene is TRBV29-1, the J gene TRBJ2-1; D might be TRBD2 (5 bases). V lost 6 bases to trimming and J lost 8 bases, with 14 bases between them. The CDR3 totals 12 residues. Germline lookup yields CDR1 SQVTM and CDR2 ANQGSEA. The CDR3 DNA reads TGCAGCGTGGAAACAAGCGGCGATGAGCAGTTCTTC. Protein product: CSVETSGDEQFF.

The rearrangement uses TRBV27 and TRBJ2-2, with 7 bases that match TRBD1. The CDR3 covers 16 residues. In germline, CDR1 is MNHEY, CDR2 SMNVEV (reference sequence). Trimming removed 6 bases from V and 7 bases from J; junction bases left unmatched: 14. CDR3 in amino acids: CASSDERQGPSGELFF. In nucleotides, the CDR3 is TGTGCCAGCAGCGACGAAAGACAGGGCCCGAGCGGGGAGCTGTTTTTT.

As concerns this clone: The junction shows a germline mismatch at one end, possibly a read error. The genes are TRBV4-1 and TRBJ1-5; D not resolved. CDR1 and CDR2 from the germline V gene are MGHRA and YSYEKL. The CDR3 spans 17 residues. CDR3 in DNA: TGCGCCAGCAGCCAAGCCGCGGTGGAGGGCCGCAATCGGCCCCAGCATTTT. Encoded protein: CASSQAAVEGRNRPQHF.